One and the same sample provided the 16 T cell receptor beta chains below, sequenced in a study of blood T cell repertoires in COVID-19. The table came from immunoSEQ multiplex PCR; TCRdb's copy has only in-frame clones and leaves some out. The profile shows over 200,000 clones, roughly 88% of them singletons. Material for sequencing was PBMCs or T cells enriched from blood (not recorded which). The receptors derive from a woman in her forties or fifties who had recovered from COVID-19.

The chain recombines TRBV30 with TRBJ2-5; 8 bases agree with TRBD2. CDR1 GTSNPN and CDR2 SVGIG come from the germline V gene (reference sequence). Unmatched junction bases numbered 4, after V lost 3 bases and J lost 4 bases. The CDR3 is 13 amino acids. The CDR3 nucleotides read TGTGCCTGGAGGGCGGGGGGCAGAGAGACCCAGTACTTC. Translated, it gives CAWRAGGRETQYF.

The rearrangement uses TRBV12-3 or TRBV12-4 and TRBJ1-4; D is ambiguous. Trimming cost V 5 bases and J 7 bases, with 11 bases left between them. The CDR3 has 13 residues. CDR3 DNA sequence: TGTGCCAGCAGTCTTTTCAGAGGTGAAAAACTGTTTTTT. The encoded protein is CASSLFRGEKLFF.

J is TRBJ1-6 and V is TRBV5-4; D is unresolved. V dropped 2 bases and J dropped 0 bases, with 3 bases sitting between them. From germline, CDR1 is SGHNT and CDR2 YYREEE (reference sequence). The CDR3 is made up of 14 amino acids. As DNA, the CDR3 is TGTGCCAGCAGCTTCTACTCCTATAATTCACCCCTCCACTTT. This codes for CASSFYSYNSPLHF.

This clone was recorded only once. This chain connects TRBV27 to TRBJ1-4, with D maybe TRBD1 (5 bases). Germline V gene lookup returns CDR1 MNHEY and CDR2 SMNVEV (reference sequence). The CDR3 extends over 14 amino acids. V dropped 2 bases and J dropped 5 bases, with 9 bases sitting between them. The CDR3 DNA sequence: TGTGCCAGCAGTTTAGTGGGGCAGAATGAAAAACTGTTTTTT. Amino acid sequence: CASSLVGQNEKLFF.

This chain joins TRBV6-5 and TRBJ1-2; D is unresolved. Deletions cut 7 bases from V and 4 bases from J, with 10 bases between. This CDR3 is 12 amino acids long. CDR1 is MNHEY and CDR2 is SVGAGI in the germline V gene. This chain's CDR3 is CASTRGGYGYTF. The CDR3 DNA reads TGTGCCAGCACCCGAGGAGGCTATGGCTACACCTTC.

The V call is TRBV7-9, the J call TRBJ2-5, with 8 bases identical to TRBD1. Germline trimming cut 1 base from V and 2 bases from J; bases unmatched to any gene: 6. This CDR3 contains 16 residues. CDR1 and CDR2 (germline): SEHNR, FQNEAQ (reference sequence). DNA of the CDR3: TGTGCCAGCAGCTTAGAGTGGACAGGGTCACAAGAGACCCAGTACTTC. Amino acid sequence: CASSLEWTGSQETQYF.

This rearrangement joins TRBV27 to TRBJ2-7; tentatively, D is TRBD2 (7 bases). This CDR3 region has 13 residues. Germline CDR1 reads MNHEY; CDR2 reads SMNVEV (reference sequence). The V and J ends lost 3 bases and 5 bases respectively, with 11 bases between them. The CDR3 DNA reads TGTGCCAGCAGTTTTCGGGGGGCACACGAGCAGTACTTC. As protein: CASSFRGAHEQYF.

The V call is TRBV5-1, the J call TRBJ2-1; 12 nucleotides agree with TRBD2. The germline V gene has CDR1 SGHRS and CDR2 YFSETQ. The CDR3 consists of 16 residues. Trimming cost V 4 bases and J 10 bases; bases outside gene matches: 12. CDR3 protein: CASSASLAGGFGEQFF. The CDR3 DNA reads TGCGCCAGCAGCGCCTCACTAGCGGGAGGATTCGGGGAGCAGTTCTTC.

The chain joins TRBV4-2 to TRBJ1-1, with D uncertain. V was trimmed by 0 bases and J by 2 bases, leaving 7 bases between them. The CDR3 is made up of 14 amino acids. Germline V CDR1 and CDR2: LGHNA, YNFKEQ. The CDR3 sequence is CASSQEPTNTEAFF. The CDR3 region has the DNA TGTGCCAGCAGCCAAGAGCCCACAAACACTGAAGCTTTCTTT.

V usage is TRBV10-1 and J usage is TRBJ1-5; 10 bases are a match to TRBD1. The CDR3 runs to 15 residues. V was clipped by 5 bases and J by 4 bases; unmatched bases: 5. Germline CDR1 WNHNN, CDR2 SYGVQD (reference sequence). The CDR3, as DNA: TGCGCCAGCAGTTCGGGACAGGGGATTAATCAGCCCCAGCATTTT. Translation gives CASSSGQGINQPQHF.

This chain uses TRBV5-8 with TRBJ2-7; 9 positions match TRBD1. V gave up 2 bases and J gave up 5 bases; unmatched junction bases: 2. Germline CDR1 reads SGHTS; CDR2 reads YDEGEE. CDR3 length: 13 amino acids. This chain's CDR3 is CASSLDRGDEQYF. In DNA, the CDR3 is TGTGCCAGCAGCTTAGACAGGGGGGACGAGCAGTACTTC.

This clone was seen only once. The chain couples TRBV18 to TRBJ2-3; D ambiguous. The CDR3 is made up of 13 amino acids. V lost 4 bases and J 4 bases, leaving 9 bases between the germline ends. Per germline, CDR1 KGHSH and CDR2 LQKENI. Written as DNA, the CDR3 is TGTGCCAGCTCACTAGAGGCCTCAGATACGCAGTATTTT. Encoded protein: CASSLEASDTQYF.

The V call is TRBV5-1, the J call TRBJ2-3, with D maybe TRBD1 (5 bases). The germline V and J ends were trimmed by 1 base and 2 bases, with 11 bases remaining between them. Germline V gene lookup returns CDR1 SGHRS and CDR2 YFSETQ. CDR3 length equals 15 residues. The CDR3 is CASSLSYRTTDTQYF. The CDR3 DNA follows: TGCGCCAGCAGCTTGTCGTACAGGACCACAGATACGCAGTATTTT.

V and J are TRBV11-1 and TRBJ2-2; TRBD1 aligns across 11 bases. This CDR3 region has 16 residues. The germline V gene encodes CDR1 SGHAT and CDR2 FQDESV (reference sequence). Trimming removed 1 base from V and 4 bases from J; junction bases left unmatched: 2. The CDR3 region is CASSLGTGGATGELFF. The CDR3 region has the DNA TGTGCCAGCAGCTTAGGGACAGGGGGCGCCACCGGGGAGCTGTTTTTT.

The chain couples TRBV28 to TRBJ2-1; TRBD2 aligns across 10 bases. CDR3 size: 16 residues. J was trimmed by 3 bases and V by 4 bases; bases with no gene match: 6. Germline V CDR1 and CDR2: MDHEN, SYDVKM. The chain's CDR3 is CASSSPAGGDYNEQFF. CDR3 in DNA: TGTGCCAGCAGTTCCCCAGCGGGAGGGGACTACAATGAGCAGTTCTTC.

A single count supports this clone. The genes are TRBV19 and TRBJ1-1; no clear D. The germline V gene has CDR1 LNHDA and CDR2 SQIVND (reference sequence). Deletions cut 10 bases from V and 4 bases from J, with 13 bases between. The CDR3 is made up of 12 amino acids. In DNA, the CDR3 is TGTGCCAACACAGAGTTCATCACTGAAGCTTTCTTT. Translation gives CANTEFITEAFF.